Listed below are T cell receptor beta chains from one sample, sequenced in a study of blood T cell repertoires in COVID-19. Assay: immunoSEQ multiplex PCR; the TCRdb copy retains only in-frame clones and omits some. This table has 270,000 or so clones, 75% to 90% appearing once. The specimen sequenced was PBMCs or T cells enriched from blood (not recorded which). Receptors were obtained from a woman aged 25-40 years with acute COVID-19. Each CDR3 is given with its conserved first and last residue. The D gene is left open where the match is weak. Size is stated for part of the rows, as once, few or many counts, or as a class when the clone is expanded.

v_gene	d_gene	j_gene	abundance	CDR3nt	CDR3aa
TRBV24-1	TRBD2	TRBJ2-1	NA	TGTGCCACCAGTGACAGACTAGCGGGAGGCAATGAGCAGTTCTTC	CATSDRLAGGNEQFF
TRBV7-8	NA	TRBJ2-2	NA	TGTGCCAGCAGCCTACTAGCGAACACCGGGGAGCTGTTTTTT	CASSLLANTGELFF
TRBV6-5	TRBD1	TRBJ1-5	few	TGTGCCACCGCCCGGGACAGGGATCAGCCCCAGCATTTT	CATARDRDQPQHF
TRBV28	TRBD1	TRBJ1-5	NA	TGTGCCAGCAGTTCCCCACAGGGGCAGAATCAGCCCCAGCATTTT	CASSSPQGQNQPQHF
TRBV19	NA	TRBJ2-7	NA	TGTGCCAGTAGTATCGGAGGGGCGACCTACGAGCAGTACTTC	CASSIGGATYEQYF
TRBV5-6	NA	TRBJ1-1	once	TGTGCCAGCAGCTTGTGGGGGCAGGGGAGGAACACTGAAGCTTTCTTT	CASSLWGQGRNTEAFF
TRBV10-3	NA	TRBJ1-1	NA	TGTGCCATCAGTGAGAGGTCCAGCGGGGGCACTGAAGCTTTCTTT	CAISERSSGGTEAFF
TRBV7-2	TRBD1	TRBJ1-2	NA	TGTGCCACCCGGGGGGGACAGGGACATGGCTACACCTTC	CATRGGQGHGYTF
TRBV7-6	TRBD2	TRBJ2-1	NA	TGTGCCAGCAGCTTAGGGGTGGGAGGGAACAATGAGCAGTTCTTC	CASSLGVGGNNEQFF
TRBV5-5	TRBD1	TRBJ2-7	NA	TGTGCCAGCAGCATGGGACAGGGGTCCTACGAGCAGTACTTC	CASSMGQGSYEQYF
TRBV6-2/TRBV6-3	NA	TRBJ2-7	NA	TGTGCCAGCAGCACAGAGACAGGTCCCCTCTACGAGCAGTACTTC	CASSTETGPLYEQYF
TRBV5-1	TRBD1	TRBJ2-7	NA	TGCGCCAGCAGCCCTCGCCCACAGGGGGAAGGTGACGAGCAGTACTTC	CASSPRPQGEGDEQYF
TRBV6-1	TRBD2	TRBJ2-3	NA	TGTGCCAGCAGTGAAACCCTAGCGGGGGTTAGCACAGATACGCAGTATTTT	CASSETLAGVSTDTQYF
TRBV2	NA	TRBJ2-1	NA	TGTGCCAACTCTGACGGAGGGCCCTACAATGAGCAGTTCTTC	CANSDGGPYNEQFF
TRBV28	NA	TRBJ2-7	NA	TGTGCCAGCAGAACTGGGGCCTTTCCCCACGAGCAGTACTTC	CASRTGAFPHEQYF
TRBV18	NA	TRBJ1-1	NA	TGTGCCAGCTCACCCCTAAAACAGGGTAACTCTGAAGCTTTCTTT	CASSPLKQGNSEAFF
TRBV5-4	TRBD2	TRBJ2-7	NA	TGTGCCAGCAGCTTGTCTTTAACTAGCGGATCCTACGAGCAGTACTTC	CASSLSLTSGSYEQYF
TRBV12-3/TRBV12-4	TRBD1	TRBJ2-1	few	TGTGCCAGCAACCAAGGGGGCTTCAATGAGCAGTTCTTC	CASNQGGFNEQFF
TRBV25-1	TRBD1	TRBJ1-3	NA	TGTGCCAGCAGTGAGGCGGGACAGGGTGTTGGAAACACCATATATTTT	CASSEAGQGVGNTIYF
TRBV28	NA	TRBJ2-5	NA	TGTGCCAGCAGCCCCGCAGCGGTCTCCCAAGAGACCCAGTACTTC	CASSPAAVSQETQYF
TRBV4-1	NA	TRBJ2-7	NA	TGCGCCAGCAGCCAAGTTGGCGGGTCAGCCTACGAGCAGTACTTC	CASSQVGGSAYEQYF
TRBV28	TRBD2	TRBJ2-7	NA	TGTGCCAGCAGCTCCGGACTAGCCGGCGACGAGCAGTACTTC	CASSSGLAGDEQYF
TRBV19	TRBD1	TRBJ2-2	once	TGTGCCAGTAGTATAGAGACAGGGGCCACCGGGGAGCTGTTTTTT	CASSIETGATGELFF
TRBV28	TRBD1	TRBJ1-5	NA	TGTGCCAGTAAACAGGGGGGGGGCAATCAGCCCCAGCATTTT	CASKQGGGNQPQHF
TRBV4-3	NA	TRBJ1-2	NA	TGCGCCAGCAGCCAAGAGTTTCCCCCAGGGGCAGGTGGCTACACCTTC	CASSQEFPPGAGGYTF
TRBV28	NA	TRBJ2-7	NA	TGTGCCAGCAGTCCAGGGAACTCCTACGAGCAGTACTTC	CASSPGNSYEQYF
TRBV6-5	TRBD1	TRBJ2-5	NA	TGTGCCAGCAGTTACTCGGAGGGACAGGGGTTGAAGACCCAGTACTTC	CASSYSEGQGLKTQYF
TRBV10-3	NA	TRBJ2-7	NA	TGTGCCATCAGTGAGTCGGGGGGTGCAGCCTCCTACGAGCAGTACTTC	CAISESGGAASYEQYF
TRBV6-5	TRBD2	TRBJ2-1	NA	TGTGCCAGCAGACCCCAGCGGGAGTTCAATGAGCAGTTCTTC	CASRPQREFNEQFF
TRBV14	NA	TRBJ2-7	NA	TGTGCCAGCAGTCCGGACTCTTCCTACGAGCAGTACTTC	CASSPDSSYEQYF
TRBV29-1	NA	TRBJ2-7	NA	TGCAGCGTTGTTCAGGGTGGTGGATACGAGCAGTACTTC	CSVVQGGGYEQYF
TRBV11-2	TRBD2	TRBJ2-1	once	TGTGCCAGCAGCTTAGATCCGAGGACGGGAGGGTCCTACAATGAGCAGTTCTTC	CASSLDPRTGGSYNEQFF
TRBV30	NA	TRBJ1-5	NA	TGTGCCTGGAGTGTACTATCTAGCAATCAGCCCCAGCATTTT	CAWSVLSSNQPQHF
TRBV9	TRBD2	TRBJ2-1	few	TGTGCCAGCAGCCAGAGGAGGGCTAGCGGGAGTCACAATGAGCAGTTCTTC	CASSQRRASGSHNEQFF
TRBV27	NA	TRBJ1-1	once	TGTGCCAGCAGTCCCGGGGGATTAGGCACTGAAGCTTTCTTT	CASSPGGLGTEAFF
TRBV28	TRBD2	TRBJ2-7	NA	TGTGCCAGCAGGGTAGCGGGAGAACGTGGCGAGCAGTACTTC	CASRVAGERGEQYF
TRBV28	TRBD1	TRBJ2-5	NA	TGTGCCAGCAGTCCTTCGGGACAGCTGCTTCAAGAGACCCAGTACTTC	CASSPSGQLLQETQYF
TRBV7-8	TRBD1	TRBJ1-4	NA	TGTGCCAGCAGCCCAGAACTGACAGGGGCGCAAGAAAAACTGTTTTTT	CASSPELTGAQEKLFF
TRBV7-2	TRBD2	TRBJ2-7	NA	TGTGCCAGCAGCTGGGGGGACTACTCCTACGAGCAGTACTTC	CASSWGDYSYEQYF
TRBV14	TRBD1	TRBJ2-1	NA	TGTGCCAGCAGCCAAAGGGACGGACAGGGCCCCTACAATGAGCAGTTCTTC	CASSQRDGQGPYNEQFF
TRBV2	TRBD1	TRBJ1-1	NA	TGTGCCAGCAGCGCGGGACAGAGTAACACTGAAGCTTTCTTT	CASSAGQSNTEAFF
TRBV15	NA	TRBJ1-3	NA	TGTGCCACCAGCAGAGATTTTGACGGGGGAAACACCATATATTTT	CATSRDFDGGNTIYF
TRBV7-9	NA	TRBJ2-1	NA	TGTGCCAGCAGCTTTATCAGGGATGAGCAGTTCTTC	CASSFIRDEQFF
TRBV28	TRBD2	TRBJ2-1	NA	TGTGCCAGCAGTTCTAGAACGAGGACTAGCGGAAACAATGAGCAGTTCTTC	CASSSRTRTSGNNEQFF
TRBV2	NA	TRBJ1-1	NA	TGTGCCAGCATCAAAACTGAAGCTTTCTTT	CASIKTEAFF
TRBV7-8	NA	TRBJ2-1	NA	TGTGCCAGCAGCTTAGGGCGGGTAAGCTCCTACAATGAGCAGTTCTTC	CASSLGRVSSYNEQFF
TRBV3-1/TRBV3-2	TRBD2	TRBJ2-1	NA	TGTGCCAGCAGAAGACTAGCGGGACCCCCCCATGAGCAGTTCTTC	CASRRLAGPPHEQFF
TRBV1	NA	TRBJ2-1	NA	TGCACCAGCAGCCAAGATACCCCACTGTACCCCTACAATGAGCAGTTCTTC	CTSSQDTPLYPYNEQFF
TRBV7-8	TRBD2	TRBJ2-7	NA	TGTGCCAGCAGCCCAACTAGCGGGAGTTTCCGGGAGCAGTACTTC	CASSPTSGSFREQYF
TRBV9	NA	TRBJ1-6	once	TGTGCCAGCAGCGCCCAGACCGGGGAGGGATCACCCCTCCACTTT	CASSAQTGEGSPLHF
TRBV10-3	TRBD2	TRBJ2-5	NA	TGTGCCATCAGACAAGGACTAGCGGGAGAGACCCAGTACTTC	CAIRQGLAGETQYF
TRBV5-4	TRBD1	TRBJ1-2	NA	TGTGCCAGCAGCTTACAGGGGCGATTAAACTATGGCTACACCTTC	CASSLQGRLNYGYTF
TRBV11-2	NA	TRBJ2-2	NA	TGTGCCAGCAGCTTAGCTGCCGGGGAGCTGTTTTTT	CASSLAAGELFF
TRBV7-2	TRBD2	TRBJ2-7	few	TGTGCCAGCAGCCCCCACGGGGGGGCTATTTACGAGCAGTACTTC	CASSPHGGAIYEQYF
TRBV27	NA	TRBJ2-7	NA	TGTGCCAGCGGAGGGGCAGGAACTTACGAGCAGTACTTC	CASGGAGTYEQYF
TRBV27	TRBD2	TRBJ2-7	NA	TGTGCCAGCAGACTAGCGGGAGGGCCCTACGAGCAGTACTTC	CASRLAGGPYEQYF
TRBV2	TRBD1	TRBJ1-1	NA	TGTGCCAGCACCGGCGGGACAGGCTTGAACACTGAAGCTTTCTTT	CASTGGTGLNTEAFF
TRBV28	TRBD1	TRBJ1-5	few	TGTGCCGGAGGGGACAGGGGGCTAGGTCAGCCCCAGCATTTT	CAGGDRGLGQPQHF
TRBV5-4	NA	TRBJ1-2	NA	TGTGCCAGCAGCTTCGACATCCGGTATTCGGATGGCTACACCTTC	CASSFDIRYSDGYTF